This T cell receptor (beta chain) was sequenced during a study of T cell responses to AZD1222 COVID-19 vaccine. Whole-study findings and limits: The study found Spike-specific TCR breadth and depth rose after two AZD1222 doses. CD4 TCRs covered the whole spike, strongest at regions 160-218 and 743-854. Only after the peak T cell response were repertoires sampled.

The CDR3 covers 15 residues. V was trimmed by 4 bases and J by 0 bases, leaving 12 bases between them. Germline V gene lookup returns CDR1 SGHNT and CDR2 YENEEA. This clone was observed a handful of times. Its antigen remains unidentified. Some clones are missing from TCRdb's copy, which holds only in-frame ones; the method was immunoSEQ multiplex PCR. The sample yields roughly 180,000 clones, roughly nine tenths seen once. V usage is TRBV11-3 and J usage is TRBJ1-1; D is possibly TRBD1 (5 bases). This clonotype originated in an adult who received the AZD1222 COVID-19 vaccine. The sequenced sample was peripheral blood, obtained 28 days after the second AZD1222 dose. CDR3 sequence reads: CASSWGEDMNTEAFF. DNA for the CDR3: TGTGCCAGCAGCTGGGGGGAGGACATGAACACTGAAGCTTTCTTT.